These 5 T cell receptor beta chains came from one sample sequenced in a study of metastatic and nonmetastatic thyroid tumors. Patients were all untreated before their thyroid surgery. Using MiXCR, TCRdb reanalyzed the PCR reads. The repertoire holds 27,000 or so clones, with around 16% as singletons. The sequenced sample consisted of blood. The source of these receptors is a male donor with papillary thyroid cancer or a benign thyroid nodule (not recorded which). Some clones in this sample may be carry-over from other donors' samples.

The V and J genes are TRBV5-1 and TRBJ1-3, with D unclear. The CDR3 has 14 amino acids. The germline V gene has CDR1 SGHRS and CDR2 YFSETQ. Trimming stripped 4 bases from V and 4 bases from J, with 12 bases between. The DNA for the CDR3 is TGCGCCAGCAGCCTGGACCCAGGCGGAAACACCATATATTTT. This sequence encodes CASSLDPGGNTIYF.

This clone was seen ten or more times. This chain uses TRBV9 with TRBJ2-2, with a tentative D call TRBD2 (7 bases). The V end was cut by 4 bases, the J end by 4 bases, with 14 bases between. Germline loops: CDR1 SGDLS, CDR2 YYNGEE. The CDR3 sequence is 15 residues long. The CDR3 DNA reads as TGTGCCAGCAGCCCGGAGGGAGGGGGCACCGGGGAGCTGTTTTTT. This translates into CASSPEGGGTGELFF.

Many counts were recorded for this clone. The chain is built from TRBV14 and TRBJ2-3; D remains ambiguous. This CDR3 comprises 11 residues. The V end was cut by 6 bases, the J end by 2 bases, with 3 bases between. Germline lookup yields CDR1 SGHDN and CDR2 FVKESK. CDR3 loop: CASSHTDTQYF. The CDR3 DNA reads TGTGCCAGCAGTCACACAGATACGCAGTATTTT.

This clone has ten or more counts. A read error may be the cause here, since a much bigger clone is one base away. CDR3 coding DNA: TGTGCCAGCAGTCCCAGGGATAAGGGGAGTCAGCCCCAGCATTTT. Translated: CASSPRDKGSQPQHF. The chain is built from TRBV28 and TRBJ1-5; weak D call: TRBD1 (5 bases). The CDR3 sequence is 15 residues long. Deletions cut 5 bases from V and 6 bases from J, with 17 bases between. Per the germline V gene, CDR1 is MDHEN and CDR2 is SYDVKM.

This clone was counted many times. CDR3 nucleotides: TGTGCCAGCAGTTACCTCTGGACAGGGAAAGGCGGGGAGCTGTTTTTT. Translated: CASSYLWTGKGGELFF. This chain links TRBV27 with TRBJ2-2; TRBD1 agrees at 8 bases. V dropped 4 bases and J dropped 7; count of bases not matched to a gene: 11. This CDR3 contains 16 residues. Germline V gene sequence: CDR1 MNHEY, CDR2 SMNVEV (reference sequence).